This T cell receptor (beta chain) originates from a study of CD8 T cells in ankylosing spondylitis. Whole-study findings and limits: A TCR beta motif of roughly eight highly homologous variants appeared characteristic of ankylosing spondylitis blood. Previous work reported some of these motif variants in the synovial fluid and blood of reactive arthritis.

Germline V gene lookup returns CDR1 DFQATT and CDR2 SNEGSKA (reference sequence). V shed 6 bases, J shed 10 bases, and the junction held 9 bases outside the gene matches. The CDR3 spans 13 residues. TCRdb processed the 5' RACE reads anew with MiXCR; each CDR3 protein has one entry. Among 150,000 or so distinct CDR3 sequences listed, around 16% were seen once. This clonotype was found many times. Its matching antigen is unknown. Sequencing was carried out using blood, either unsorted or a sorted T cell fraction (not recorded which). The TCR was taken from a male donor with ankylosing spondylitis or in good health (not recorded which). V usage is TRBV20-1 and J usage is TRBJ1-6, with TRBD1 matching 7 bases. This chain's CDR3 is CSAKTGEGSPLHF. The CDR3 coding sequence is TGCAGTGCGAAAACAGGGGAGGGGTCACCCCTCCACTTT.